A single sample gave rise to the 9 T cell receptor beta chains below, sequenced in a study of T cells after posttransplantation cyclophosphamide. Cyclophosphamide on days +3 and +4 followed busulfan-fludarabine conditioning and a marrow graft. This table comes from immunoSEQ multiplex PCR, and its TCRdb copy is limited to in-frame clones, with some not included. This sample has roughly 2,000 clones, with approximately 85% found just once. Source: CD8+ T cells sorted from blood, taken about 350 days after allogeneic stem cell transplant with posttransplant cyclophosphamide. The origin of the receptors is a male patient in his forties or fifties who received an allogeneic stem cell transplant from a related donor and was CMV-positive. A share of the T cells may be of graft donor origin.

This clone was observed a few times. J is TRBJ1-1 and V is TRBV4-1; 10 bases match TRBD1. J was trimmed by 4 bases and V by 2 bases; bases with no gene match: 16. Germline values: CDR1 MGHRA, CDR2 YSYEKL. This CDR3 is built from 19 residues. As DNA, the CDR3 is TGCGCCAGCAGCCAACTTTCCATAGGGGACAGGGGCCAGGGCACTGAAGCTTTCTTT. It codes for CASSQLSIGDRGQGTEAFF.

This clone has a handful of counts. The chain employs TRBV11-2 and TRBJ2-7; weak D call: TRBD1 (6 bases). The CDR3 runs to 14 residues. The germline V and J ends were trimmed by 5 bases and 2 bases, with 13 bases remaining between them. From germline, CDR1 is SGHAT and CDR2 FQNNGV. CDR3: CASSLGQSAYEQYF. In nucleotides, the CDR3 is TGTGCCAGCAGCCTTGGACAGTCCGCCTACGAGCAGTACTTC. The full variable domain, in which reference TRBV11-2 and TRBJ2-7 provide the parts outside the CDR3, is EAGVAQSPRYKIIEKRQSVAFWCNPISGHATLYWYQQILGQGPKLLIQFQNNGVVDDSQLPKDRFSAERLKGVDSTLKIQPAKLEDSAVYLCASSLGQSAYEQYFGPGTRLTVT.

V gene TRBV6-1 combines with J gene TRBJ2-4; 10 bases are shared with TRBD1. The CDR3 covers 15 residues. J lost 5 bases, V lost 5 bases, and 6 bases had no gene match. Germline V gives CDR1 MNHNS, CDR2 SASEGT. The CDR3 coding sequence is TGTGCCAGCAGTTTGACAGGGGGCATAGAAAACATTCAGTACTTC. It is translated as CASSLTGGIENIQYF.

CDR3 bases: TGTGCCAGCAGACTCTACAGGGGGCGAGGTGTTCGGGACTATGGCTACACCTTC. This gives the protein CASRLYRGRGVRDYGYTF. The chain employs TRBV16 and TRBJ1-2, with 9 positions matching TRBD1. Germline loops: CDR1 KGHSY, CDR2 FQNENV. The CDR3 spans 18 residues. J was trimmed by 3 bases and V by 6 bases; bases with no gene match: 17.

This sequence joins TRBV9 and TRBJ2-2, with 8 nucleotides matching TRBD2. The length of the CDR3 is 16 residues. Germline CDR1 reads SGDLS; CDR2 reads YYNGEE. V shed 0 bases, J shed 1 base, and the junction held 2 bases outside the gene matches. In nucleotides, the CDR3 is TGTGCCAGCAGCGTAGAGGCGGGGGGGAACACCGGGGAGCTGTTTTTT. The encoded protein is CASSVEAGGNTGELFF.

In this sample, this clone turned up once. The chain links TRBV4-1 to TRBJ2-5; weak D call: TRBD2 (6 bases). V lost 1 base to trimming and J lost 2 bases, with 29 bases between them. This CDR3 region has 21 residues. Per the germline V gene, CDR1 is MGHRA and CDR2 is YSYEKL. The CDR3 is CASSQVNQIGSGSRVQETQYF. The CDR3 DNA reads as TGCGCCAGCAGCCAAGTAAACCAGATCGGCAGCGGGTCGCGGGTACAAGAGACCCAGTACTTC.

The sample holds one count of this clone. The gene calls are TRBV2 and TRBJ1-1; 9 bases are a match to TRBD1. CDR1 and CDR2 (germline): SNHLY, FYNNEI. The CDR3 runs to 16 residues. The junction had 10 bases not matched to a gene; V was cut back by 3 bases and J by 5 bases. CDR3 in amino acids: CASSELQGAGQTEAFF. The DNA for the CDR3 is TGTGCCAGCAGTGAGTTACAGGGGGCGGGTCAGACTGAAGCTTTCTTT. Looking up the rest from reference TRBV2 and TRBJ1-1 gives the full variable domain: EPEVTQTPSHQVTQMGQEVILRCVPISNHLYFYWYRQILGQKVEFLVSFYNNEISEKSEIFDDQFSVERPDGSNFTLKIRSTKLEDSAMYFCASSELQGAGQTEAFFGQGTRLTVV.

This chain connects TRBV7-9 to TRBJ1-2; 8 bases are shared with TRBD1. Germline assignment: CDR1 SEHNR and CDR2 FQNEAQ (reference sequence). J lost 2 bases, V lost 1 base, and 15 bases had no gene match. This CDR3 contains 19 residues. The CDR3 region is CASSLELAAGGKENYGYTF. CDR3 nucleotides: TGTGCCAGCAGCTTAGAGCTCGCGGCAGGGGGCAAGGAAAACTATGGCTACACCTTC.

The sample holds one count of this clone. V and J are TRBV13 and TRBJ2-5; D perhaps matches TRBD2 (6 bases). The length of the CDR3 is 13 residues. Germline V gene data show CDR1 as PRHDT and CDR2 as FYEKMQ (reference sequence). Trimming cost V 5 bases and J 3 bases, with 10 bases left between them. The CDR3 DNA is TGTGCCAGCAGCCACCGGACTAAAGAGACCCAGTACTTC. Its protein is CASSHRTKETQYF.